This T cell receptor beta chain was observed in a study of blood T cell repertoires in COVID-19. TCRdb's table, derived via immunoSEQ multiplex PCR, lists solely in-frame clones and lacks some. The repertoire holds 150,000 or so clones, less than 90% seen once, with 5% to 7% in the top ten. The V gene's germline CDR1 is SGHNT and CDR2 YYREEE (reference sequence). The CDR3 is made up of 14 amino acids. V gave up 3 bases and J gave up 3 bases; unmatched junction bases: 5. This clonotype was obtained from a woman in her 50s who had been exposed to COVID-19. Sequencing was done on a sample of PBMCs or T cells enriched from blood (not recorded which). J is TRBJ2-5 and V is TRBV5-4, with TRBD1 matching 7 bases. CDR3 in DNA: TGTGCCAGCAGCTCTCAGGGGGTCAAAGAGACCCAGTACTTC. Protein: CASSSQGVKETQYF.